Listed below are T cell receptor beta chains from one sample, sequenced in a study of blood T cell repertoires in COVID-19. Data came from immunoSEQ multiplex PCR; TCRdb stores just in-frame clones and leaves some out. The sample lists about 94,000 clones; approximately 84% were seen once. The specimen was peripheral blood. These receptors all come from a man aged 55 to 70 with acute or convalescent COVID-19. The CDR3 runs from the conserved cysteine through the conserved F or W.

v_gene	j_gene	CDR3aa
TRBV4-1	TRBJ2-5	CASSRGSSQETQYF
TRBV27	TRBJ2-1	CASSPWTSGGANEQFF
TRBV9	TRBJ1-1	CASSVQGQLNTEAFF
TRBV5-1	TRBJ1-1	CASSGRLNTEAFF
TRBV6-5	TRBJ1-1	CATGLTNTEAFF
TRBV7-2	TRBJ1-3	CASSFGGNTIYF
TRBV7-3	TRBJ2-1	CASSFDSMGEQFF
TRBV7-3	TRBJ1-2	CASSSGQGNGYTF
TRBV5-5	TRBJ1-2	CASSYGTGSGYTF
TRBV3-1/TRBV3-2	TRBJ1-6	CASSQGQMNSPLHF
TRBV18	TRBJ2-1	CASSPPLQGEENEQFF
TRBV11-2	TRBJ2-2	CASSSLSGTGELFF
TRBV5-6	TRBJ1-2	CASSPVGQGARGYTF
TRBV2	TRBJ2-1	CASIEGLYNEQFF
TRBV4-1	TRBJ1-2	CASSPPDRAEYGYTF
TRBV15	TRBJ1-5	CATSKGTGDNQPQHF
TRBV14	TRBJ2-1	CASSQGQNINNEQFF
TRBV27	TRBJ2-2	CASRRGGSLNTGELFF
TRBV28	TRBJ1-2	CASSRAYANYGYTF
TRBV4-3	TRBJ1-4	CASSQNTLTNEKLFF
TRBV30	TRBJ1-3	CAWRTGTGNTIYF
TRBV5-5	TRBJ1-1	CASSRTGLNTEAFF
TRBV2	TRBJ2-7	CASSDRSESSYEQYF
TRBV6-5	TRBJ2-1	CASSPGLWNEQFF
TRBV4-3	TRBJ1-5	CASSQDPGFNQPQHF
TRBV3-1/TRBV3-2	TRBJ1-2	CASSPIPDDGYTF
TRBV6-6	TRBJ1-3	CASSYLDRGSGNTIYF
TRBV7-2	TRBJ2-1	CASSYRLAGGDEQFF
TRBV9	TRBJ1-4	CASSAWDSSNEKLFF
TRBV19	TRBJ1-5	CATETGGRGQPQHF
TRBV30	TRBJ1-5	CAWSVPGQRGPNQPQHF
TRBV3-1/TRBV3-2	TRBJ1-1	CASSQANTEAFF
TRBV2	TRBJ1-5	CASSTGGGNQPQHF
TRBV7-7	TRBJ1-6	CASSYWTGGIYNSPLHF
TRBV5-1	TRBJ1-1	CASSSITGGSTEAFF
TRBV7-8	TRBJ1-2	CASSSRGGANYGYTF
TRBV30	TRBJ2-4	CAWSPTRYLQYF
TRBV28	TRBJ1-5	CASSFPADDRGVGSGNQPQHF
TRBV6-2/TRBV6-3	TRBJ2-1	CASSAQGVYNEQFF
TRBV29-1	TRBJ2-1	CSVVASGGHYNEQFF
TRBV6-5	TRBJ1-2	CATLVDRGSSGYTF
TRBV5-4	TRBJ2-7	CASSLSPYSYEQYF
TRBV4-3	TRBJ1-6	CASSGDREEDSPLHF
TRBV3-1/TRBV3-2	TRBJ1-1	CASSPGQGLNTEAFF
TRBV2	TRBJ1-6	CASSEWQGDSYNSPLHF